What follows are 13 T cell receptor beta chains derived from one specimen sequenced in a study of blood T cell repertoires in COVID-19. Here immunoSEQ multiplex PCR was the method, and the copy in TCRdb shows in-frame clones only, minus some. The sample holds around 200,000 clones, roughly four fifths seen once. Sequenced sample: peripheral blood. The receptors were sampled from a woman in her forties with active or convalescent COVID-19.

The chain couples TRBV18 to TRBJ2-7, with D possibly being TRBD1 (6 bases). The CDR3 loop spans 15 amino acids. From germline, CDR1 is KGHSH and CDR2 LQKENI. Between the trimmed V and J ends, which lost 2 bases and 13 bases, there was a span of 24 bases. CDR3 residues: CASSPEGSSSRGHYF. The CDR3 DNA reads TGTGCCAGCTCACCAGAAGGATCTAGCAGCCGGGGACACTACTTC. The variable domain in full, with the rest retrieved from reference TRBV18 and TRBJ2-7, is NAGVMQNPRHLVRRRGQEARLRCSPMKGHSHVYWYRQLPEEGLKFMVYLQKENIIDESGMPKERFSAEFPKEGPSILRIQQVVRGDSAAYFCASSPEGSSSRGHYFGPGTRLTVT.

In this sample, this clone turned up once. This chain connects TRBV21-1 to TRBJ2-1; no DNA check was done on the table's D call, TRBD2. TRBV21-1 is described as a pseudogene. The length of the CDR3 is 12 residues. As DNA, the CDR3 is TGTGCCAGCAGCAAAGAGGGAGGGGCGAGGTTCTTC. As protein: CASSKEGGARFF.

The rearrangement joins TRBV21-1 to TRBJ2-7; TRBD1, the table's D call, was not compared with the DNA. TRBV21-1 counts as a pseudogene. The CDR3 covers 16 residues. The CDR3 sequence is CASSKAAGLRSYEQYF. In DNA, the CDR3 is TGTGCCAGCAGCAAAGCGGCAGGGCTTAGGTCCTACGAGCAGTACTTC.

The V and J genes are TRBV4-3 and TRBJ2-3; TRBD2 might be the D (6 bases). The CDR3 has 14 amino acids. Trimming pared 2 bases from V and 6 bases from J, leaving 12 bases between. Germline V gene sequence: CDR1 LGHNA, CDR2 YSLEER. The CDR3 bases are TGCGCCAGCAGCCAACGAACGGAGGGGGATACGCAGTATTTT. Protein: CASSQRTEGDTQYF.

CDR3 DNA sequence: TGTGCCAGTAGTACCCTTTACGACAGGGGGAGGGACGAGCAGTACTTC. Residues: CASSTLYDRGRDEQYF. The chain employs TRBV19 and TRBJ2-7; 9 bases are a match to TRBD1. Germline CDR1 and CDR2: LNHDA and SQIVND (reference sequence). This CDR3 has 16 amino acids. V shed 4 bases and J 5 bases; nucleotides not matched to a gene: 12.

The rearrangement uses TRBV5-1 and TRBJ2-7; D is possibly TRBD2 (7 bases). V was pared by 7 bases and J by 5 bases, with 13 bases between. Germline V lookup: CDR1 SGHRS, CDR2 YFSETQ. The CDR3 contains 12 residues. The CDR3 DNA reads TGCGCCAGCGGGGGGGGCTTCAACGAGCAGTACTTC. Translating it yields CASGGGFNEQYF.

The rearrangement links TRBV30 to TRBJ1-5; 9 nucleotides match TRBD1. CDR1 and CDR2 from the germline V gene are GTSNPN and SVGIG (reference sequence). The trim removed 5 bases at V and 0 bases at J, leaving 2 bases unmatched. This CDR3 is built from 14 residues. CDR3 protein: CAWGQGNSNQPQHF. In nucleotides, the CDR3 is TGTGCCTGGGGACAGGGGAATAGCAATCAGCCCCAGCATTTT. Drawing the rest from reference TRBV30 and TRBJ1-5, the complete variable domain is SQTIHQWPATLVQPVGSPLSLECTVEGTSNPNLYWYRQAAGRGLQLLFYSVGIGQISSEVPQNLSASRPQDRQFILSSKKLLLSDSGFYLCAWGQGNSNQPQHFGDGTRLSIL.

The chain joins TRBV21-1 to TRBJ2-2; the table's TRBD1 call for D was not verified on the DNA. TRBV21-1 is a recognized pseudogene. CDR3 length: 19 amino acids. The CDR3 DNA sequence: TGTGCCAGCAGCACATACCCGGGACAGGGCTTGGGAAACACCGGGGAGCTGTTTTTT. It translates to CASSTYPGQGLGNTGELFF.

The rearrangement links TRBV28 to TRBJ1-6; 7 nucleotides align to TRBD1. V lost 2 bases and J lost 0; bases outside the gene matches: 10. Germline V gives CDR1 MDHEN, CDR2 SYDVKM. The CDR3 extends over 19 amino acids. The CDR3 is CASSLRGPSLSSYNSPLHF. The CDR3 DNA follows: TGTGCCAGCAGTTTAAGGGGGCCAAGCCTTAGCTCCTATAATTCACCCCTCCACTTT.

The V and J genes are TRBV29-1 and TRBJ1-1; D unclear. V was cut by 4 bases and J by 4 bases, with 7 bases left in between. Germline assignment: CDR1 SQVTM and CDR2 ANQGSEA. This CDR3 is built from 11 residues. The CDR3 nucleotides read TGCAGCGTTGGTCAGATCACTGAAGCTTTCTTT. Protein product: CSVGQITEAFF.

The chain carries TRBV9 and TRBJ1-1; tentatively, D is TRBD1 (5 bases). V lost 3 bases to trimming and J lost 1 base, with 16 bases between them. The CDR3 length is 16 residues. Germline-derived CDR1 and CDR2 are SGDLS and YYNGEE. DNA for the CDR3: TGTGCCAGCAGCGCCAATTGGGGGGACGCGAACACTGAAGCTTTCTTT. Encoded protein: CASSANWGDANTEAFF. Using reference TRBV9 and TRBJ1-1 for the parts outside the CDR3, the full variable domain is DSGVTQTPKHLITATGQRVTLRCSPRSGDLSVYWYQQSLDQGLQFLIQYYNGEERAKGNILERFSAQQFPDLHSELNLSSLELGDSALYFCASSANWGDANTEAFFGQGTRLTVV.

This clone came up many times. The V call is TRBV5-1, the J call TRBJ2-5, with 7 bases that match TRBD2. The CDR3 has 14 amino acids. V dropped 0 bases and J dropped 1; count of bases not matched to a gene: 0. Germline assignment: CDR1 SGHRS and CDR2 YFSETQ. CDR3 sequence (DNA): TGCGCCAGCAGCTTGGCGGGAGGCCAAGAGACCCAGTACTTC. It yields the protein CASSLAGGQETQYF.

This clone has just a few counts. This chain connects TRBV5-1 to TRBJ1-1; D not resolved. The CDR3 sequence is 12 residues long. The germline CDR1 and CDR2 sequences are SGHRS and YFSETQ. V lost 4 bases to trimming and J lost 10 bases, with 14 bases between them. In DNA, the CDR3 is TGCGCCAGCAGCCCCGACGGGAGTGGAGCTTTCTTT. Translated, it gives CASSPDGSGAFF.